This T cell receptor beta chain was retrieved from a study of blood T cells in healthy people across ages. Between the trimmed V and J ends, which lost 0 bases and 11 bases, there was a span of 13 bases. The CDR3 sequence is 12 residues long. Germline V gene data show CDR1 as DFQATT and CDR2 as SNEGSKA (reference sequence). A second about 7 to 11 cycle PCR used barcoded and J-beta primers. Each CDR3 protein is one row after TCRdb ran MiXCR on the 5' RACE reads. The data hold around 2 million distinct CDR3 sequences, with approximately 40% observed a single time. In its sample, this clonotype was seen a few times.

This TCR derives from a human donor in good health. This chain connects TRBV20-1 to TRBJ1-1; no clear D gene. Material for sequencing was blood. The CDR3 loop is CSARDQAARAFF. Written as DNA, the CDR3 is TGCAGTGCTAGAGATCAGGCGGCTAGGGCTTTCTTT.